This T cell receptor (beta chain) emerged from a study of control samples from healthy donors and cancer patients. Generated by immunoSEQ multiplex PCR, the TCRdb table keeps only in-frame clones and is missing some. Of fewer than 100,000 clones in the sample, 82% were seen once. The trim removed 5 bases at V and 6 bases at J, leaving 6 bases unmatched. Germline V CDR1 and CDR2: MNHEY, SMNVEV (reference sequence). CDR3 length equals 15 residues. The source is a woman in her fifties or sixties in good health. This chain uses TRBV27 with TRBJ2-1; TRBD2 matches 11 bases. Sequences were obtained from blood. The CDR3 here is CASSRLAGSSNEQFF. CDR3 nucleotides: TGTGCCAGCAGTAGACTAGCGGGATCATCCAATGAGCAGTTCTTC.